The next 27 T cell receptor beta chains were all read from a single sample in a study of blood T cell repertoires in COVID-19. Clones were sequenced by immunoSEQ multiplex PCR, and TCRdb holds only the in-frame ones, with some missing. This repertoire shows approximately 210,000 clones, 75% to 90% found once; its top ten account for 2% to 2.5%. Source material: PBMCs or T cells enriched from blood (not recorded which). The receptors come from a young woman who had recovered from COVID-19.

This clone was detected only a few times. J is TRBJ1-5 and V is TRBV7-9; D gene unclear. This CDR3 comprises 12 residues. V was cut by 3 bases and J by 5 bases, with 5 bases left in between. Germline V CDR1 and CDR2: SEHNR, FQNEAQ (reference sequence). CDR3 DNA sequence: TGTGCCAGCAGCTTCGGGGATCAGCCCCAGCATTTT. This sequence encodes CASSFGDQPQHF.

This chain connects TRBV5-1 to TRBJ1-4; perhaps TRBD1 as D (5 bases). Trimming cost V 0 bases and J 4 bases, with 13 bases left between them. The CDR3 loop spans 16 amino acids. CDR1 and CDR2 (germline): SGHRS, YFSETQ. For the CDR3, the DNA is TGCGCCAGCAGCTTGGCCTCAGGGCTGGGTAATGAAAAACTGTTTTTT. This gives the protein CASSLASGLGNEKLFF.

CDR3 nucleotides: TGTGCCAGCAGCTTATTAGCGGGGGGGCCGGAGACCCAGTACTTC. Amino acid sequence: CASSLLAGGPETQYF. The chain employs TRBV7-3 and TRBJ2-5, with 11 positions matching TRBD2. Germline values: CDR1 SGHTA, CDR2 FQGTGA. The CDR3 has 15 amino acids. With 2 bases clipped from V and 5 bases from J, the junction kept 4 bases outside the gene matches.

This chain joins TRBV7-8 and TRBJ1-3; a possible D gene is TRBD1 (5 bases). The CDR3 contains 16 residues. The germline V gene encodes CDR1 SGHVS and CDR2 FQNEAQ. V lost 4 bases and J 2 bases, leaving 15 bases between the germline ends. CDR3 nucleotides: TGTGCCAGCAGCTCGCCCAGGGTTTGGACTGGAAACACCATATATTTT. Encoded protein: CASSSPRVWTGNTIYF.

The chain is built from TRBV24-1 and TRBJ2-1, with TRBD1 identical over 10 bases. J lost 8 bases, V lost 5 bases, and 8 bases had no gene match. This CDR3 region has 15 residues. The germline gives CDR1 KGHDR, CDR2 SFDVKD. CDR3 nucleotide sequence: TGTGCCACCAGTGTGGGGACAGGGGCGCACGATGAGCAGTTCTTC. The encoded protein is CATSVGTGAHDEQFF.

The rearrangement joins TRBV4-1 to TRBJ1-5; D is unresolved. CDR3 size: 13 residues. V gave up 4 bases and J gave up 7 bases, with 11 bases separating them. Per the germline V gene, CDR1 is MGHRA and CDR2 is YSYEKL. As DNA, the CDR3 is TGCGCCAGCAGCCGGGGTGAGGGACAGCCCCAGCATTTT. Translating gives CASSRGEGQPQHF.

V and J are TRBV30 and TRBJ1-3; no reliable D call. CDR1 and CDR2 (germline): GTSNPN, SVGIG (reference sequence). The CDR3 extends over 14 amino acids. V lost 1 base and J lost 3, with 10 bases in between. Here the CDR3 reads CAWSAGGLGNTIYF. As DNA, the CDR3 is TGTGCCTGGAGTGCCGGCGGACTTGGAAACACCATATATTTT.

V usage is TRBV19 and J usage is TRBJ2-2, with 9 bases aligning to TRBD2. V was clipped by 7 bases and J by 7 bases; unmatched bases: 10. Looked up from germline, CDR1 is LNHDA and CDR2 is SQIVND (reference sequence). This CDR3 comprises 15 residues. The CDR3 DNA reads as TGTGCCAGTAAAATGCTAGCGGGAATAGGCGGGGAGCTGTTTTTT. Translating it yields CASKMLAGIGGELFF.

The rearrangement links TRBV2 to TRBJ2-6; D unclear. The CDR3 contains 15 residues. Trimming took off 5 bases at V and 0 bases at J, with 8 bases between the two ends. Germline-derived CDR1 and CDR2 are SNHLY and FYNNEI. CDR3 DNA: TGTGCCAGCAGTTCACTAAGCTCTGGGGCCAACGTCCTGACTTTC. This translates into CASSSLSSGANVLTF.

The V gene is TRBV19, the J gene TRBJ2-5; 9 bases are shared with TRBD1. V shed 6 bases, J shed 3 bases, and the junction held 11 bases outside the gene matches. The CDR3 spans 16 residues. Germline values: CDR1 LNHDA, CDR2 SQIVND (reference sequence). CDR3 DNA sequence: TGTGCCAGTAGCCCCTCGGGACAGGGCTTAGAAGAGACCCAGTACTTC. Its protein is CASSPSGQGLEETQYF.

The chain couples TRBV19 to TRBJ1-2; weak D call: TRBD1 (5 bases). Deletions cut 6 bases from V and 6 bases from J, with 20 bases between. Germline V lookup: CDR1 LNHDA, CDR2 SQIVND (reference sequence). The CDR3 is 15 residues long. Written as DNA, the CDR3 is TGTGCCAGTAGGCGCCGGGACTCCAATTCGCATGGCTACACCTTC. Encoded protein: CASRRRDSNSHGYTF. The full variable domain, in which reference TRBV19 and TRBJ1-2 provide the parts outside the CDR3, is DGGITQSPKYLFRKEGQNVTLSCEQNLNHDAMYWYRQDPGQGLRLIYYSQIVNDFQKGDIAEGYSVSREKKESFPLTVTSAQKNPTAFYLCASRRRDSNSHGYTFGSGTRLTVV.

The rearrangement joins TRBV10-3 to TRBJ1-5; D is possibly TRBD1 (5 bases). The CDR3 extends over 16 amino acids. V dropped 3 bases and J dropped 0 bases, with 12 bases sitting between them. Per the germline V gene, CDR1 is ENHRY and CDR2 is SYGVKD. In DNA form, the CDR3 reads TGTGCCATCAGTGAATACGGGGACTTTAGCAATCAGCCCCAGCATTTT. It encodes CAISEYGDFSNQPQHF.

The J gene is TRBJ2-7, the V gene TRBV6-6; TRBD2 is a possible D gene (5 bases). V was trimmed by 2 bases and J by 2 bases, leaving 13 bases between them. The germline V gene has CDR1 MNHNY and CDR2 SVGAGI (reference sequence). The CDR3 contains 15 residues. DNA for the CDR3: TGTGCCAGCAGTTACACGGGATCTGCAACCTACGAGCAGTACTTC. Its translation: CASSYTGSATYEQYF.

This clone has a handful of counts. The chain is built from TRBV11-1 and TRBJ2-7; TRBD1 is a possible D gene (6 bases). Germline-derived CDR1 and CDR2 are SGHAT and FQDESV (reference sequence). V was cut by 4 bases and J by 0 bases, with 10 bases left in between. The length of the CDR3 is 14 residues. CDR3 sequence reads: CASSWDTSSYEQYF. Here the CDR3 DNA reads TGTGCCAGCAGCTGGGACACCTCCTCCTACGAGCAGTACTTC.

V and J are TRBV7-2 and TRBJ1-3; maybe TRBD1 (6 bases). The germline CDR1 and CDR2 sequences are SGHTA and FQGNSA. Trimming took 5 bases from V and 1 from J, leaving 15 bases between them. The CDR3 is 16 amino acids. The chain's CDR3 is CASSPPGVRSGNTIYF. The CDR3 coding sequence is TGTGCCAGCAGCCCTCCAGGGGTAAGGTCTGGAAACACCATATATTTT. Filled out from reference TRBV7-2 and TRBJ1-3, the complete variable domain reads GAGVSQSPSNKVTEKGKDVELRCDPISGHTALYWYRQSLGQGLEFLIYFQGNSAPDKSGLPSDRFSAERTGGSVSTLTIQRTQQEDSAVYLCASSPPGVRSGNTIYFGEGSWLTVV.

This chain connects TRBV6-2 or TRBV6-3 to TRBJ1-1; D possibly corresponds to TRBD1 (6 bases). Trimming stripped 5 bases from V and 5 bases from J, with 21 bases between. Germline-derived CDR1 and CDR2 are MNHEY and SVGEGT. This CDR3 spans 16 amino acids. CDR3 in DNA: TGTGCCAGCAGTCTCCGGGGACCGGCAGGGGTTACTGAAGCTTTCTTT. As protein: CASSLRGPAGVTEAFF.

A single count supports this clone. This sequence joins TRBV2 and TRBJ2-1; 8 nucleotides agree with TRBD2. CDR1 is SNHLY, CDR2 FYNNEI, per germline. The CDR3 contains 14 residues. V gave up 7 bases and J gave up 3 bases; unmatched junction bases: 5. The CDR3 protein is CASKGGRNYNEQFF. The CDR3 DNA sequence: TGTGCCAGCAAAGGCGGGAGGAACTACAATGAGCAGTTCTTC.

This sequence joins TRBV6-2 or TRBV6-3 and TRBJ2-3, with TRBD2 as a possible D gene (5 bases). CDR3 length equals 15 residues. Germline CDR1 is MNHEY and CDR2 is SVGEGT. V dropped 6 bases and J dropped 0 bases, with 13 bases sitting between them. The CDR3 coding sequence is TGTGCCAGCAGCCCACTAGGAACTAGCACAGATACGCAGTATTTT. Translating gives CASSPLGTSTDTQYF.

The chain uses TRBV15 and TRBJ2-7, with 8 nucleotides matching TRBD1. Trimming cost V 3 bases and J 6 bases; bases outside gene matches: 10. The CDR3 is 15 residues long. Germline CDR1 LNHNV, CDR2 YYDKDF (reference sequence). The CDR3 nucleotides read TGTGCCACCAGCAGTGGGACAGGTCTCCCCCGCGAGCAGTACTTC. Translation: CATSSGTGLPREQYF. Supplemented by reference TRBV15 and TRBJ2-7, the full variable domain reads DAMVIQNPRYQVTQFGKPVTLSCSQTLNHNVMYWYQQKSSQAPKLLFHYYDKDFNNEADTPDNFQSRRPNTSFCFLDIRSPGLGDTAMYLCATSSGTGLPREQYFGPGTRLTVT.

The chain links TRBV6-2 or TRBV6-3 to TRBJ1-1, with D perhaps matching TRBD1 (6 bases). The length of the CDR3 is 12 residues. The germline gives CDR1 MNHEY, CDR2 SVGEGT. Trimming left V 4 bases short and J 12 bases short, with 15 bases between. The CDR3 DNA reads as TGTGCCAGCAGTTTGAGTGAGGGGGAATCTTTCTTT. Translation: CASSLSEGESFF.

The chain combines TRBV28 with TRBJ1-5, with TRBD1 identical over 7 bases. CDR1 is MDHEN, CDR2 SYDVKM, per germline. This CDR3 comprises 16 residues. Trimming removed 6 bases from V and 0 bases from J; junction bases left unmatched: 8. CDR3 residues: CASRVTGAGSNQPQHF. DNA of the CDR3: TGTGCCAGCAGGGTAACAGGGGCCGGTAGCAATCAGCCCCAGCATTTT.

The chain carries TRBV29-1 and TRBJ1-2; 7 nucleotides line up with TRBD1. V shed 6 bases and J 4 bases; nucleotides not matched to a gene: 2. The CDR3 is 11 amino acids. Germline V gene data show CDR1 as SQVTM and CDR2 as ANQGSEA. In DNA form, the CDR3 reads TGCAGCGTCCGGGACAGCTATGGCTACACCTTC. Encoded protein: CSVRDSYGYTF.

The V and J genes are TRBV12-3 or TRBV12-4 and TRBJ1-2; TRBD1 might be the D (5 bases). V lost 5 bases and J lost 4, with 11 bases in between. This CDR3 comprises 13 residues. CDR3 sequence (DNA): TGTGCCAGCAGTCAGACTGACAGCTATGGCTACACCTTC. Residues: CASSQTDSYGYTF.

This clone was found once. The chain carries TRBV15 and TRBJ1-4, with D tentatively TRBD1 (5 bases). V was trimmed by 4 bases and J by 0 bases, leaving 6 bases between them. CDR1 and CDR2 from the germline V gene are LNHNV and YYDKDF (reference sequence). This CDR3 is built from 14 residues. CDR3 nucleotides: TGTGCCACCAGCAAGGGGACAACTAATGAAAAACTGTTTTTT. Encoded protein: CATSKGTTNEKLFF.

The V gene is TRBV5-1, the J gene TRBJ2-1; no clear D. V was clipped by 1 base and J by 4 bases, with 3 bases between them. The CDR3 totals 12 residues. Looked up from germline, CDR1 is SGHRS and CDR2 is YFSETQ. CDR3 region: CASSLLYNEQFF. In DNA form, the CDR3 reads TGCGCCAGCAGCTTGCTGTACAATGAGCAGTTCTTC.

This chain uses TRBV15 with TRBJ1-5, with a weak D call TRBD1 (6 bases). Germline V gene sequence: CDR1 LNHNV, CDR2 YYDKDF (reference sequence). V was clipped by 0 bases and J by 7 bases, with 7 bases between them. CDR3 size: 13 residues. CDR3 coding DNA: TGTGCCACCAGCAGAGATCAGGGGCAGCCCCAGCATTTT. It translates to CATSRDQGQPQHF. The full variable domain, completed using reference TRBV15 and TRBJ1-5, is DAMVIQNPRYQVTQFGKPVTLSCSQTLNHNVMYWYQQKSSQAPKLLFHYYDKDFNNEADTPDNFQSRRPNTSFCFLDIRSPGLGDTAMYLCATSRDQGQPQHFGDGTRLSIL.

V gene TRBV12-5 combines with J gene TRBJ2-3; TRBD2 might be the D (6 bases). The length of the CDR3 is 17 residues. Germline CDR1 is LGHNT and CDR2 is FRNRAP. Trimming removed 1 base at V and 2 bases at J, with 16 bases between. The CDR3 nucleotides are TGTGCTAGTGGTTTGGATCCGACTGGGCGGGACACAGATACGCAGTATTTT. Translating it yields CASGLDPTGRDTDTQYF.